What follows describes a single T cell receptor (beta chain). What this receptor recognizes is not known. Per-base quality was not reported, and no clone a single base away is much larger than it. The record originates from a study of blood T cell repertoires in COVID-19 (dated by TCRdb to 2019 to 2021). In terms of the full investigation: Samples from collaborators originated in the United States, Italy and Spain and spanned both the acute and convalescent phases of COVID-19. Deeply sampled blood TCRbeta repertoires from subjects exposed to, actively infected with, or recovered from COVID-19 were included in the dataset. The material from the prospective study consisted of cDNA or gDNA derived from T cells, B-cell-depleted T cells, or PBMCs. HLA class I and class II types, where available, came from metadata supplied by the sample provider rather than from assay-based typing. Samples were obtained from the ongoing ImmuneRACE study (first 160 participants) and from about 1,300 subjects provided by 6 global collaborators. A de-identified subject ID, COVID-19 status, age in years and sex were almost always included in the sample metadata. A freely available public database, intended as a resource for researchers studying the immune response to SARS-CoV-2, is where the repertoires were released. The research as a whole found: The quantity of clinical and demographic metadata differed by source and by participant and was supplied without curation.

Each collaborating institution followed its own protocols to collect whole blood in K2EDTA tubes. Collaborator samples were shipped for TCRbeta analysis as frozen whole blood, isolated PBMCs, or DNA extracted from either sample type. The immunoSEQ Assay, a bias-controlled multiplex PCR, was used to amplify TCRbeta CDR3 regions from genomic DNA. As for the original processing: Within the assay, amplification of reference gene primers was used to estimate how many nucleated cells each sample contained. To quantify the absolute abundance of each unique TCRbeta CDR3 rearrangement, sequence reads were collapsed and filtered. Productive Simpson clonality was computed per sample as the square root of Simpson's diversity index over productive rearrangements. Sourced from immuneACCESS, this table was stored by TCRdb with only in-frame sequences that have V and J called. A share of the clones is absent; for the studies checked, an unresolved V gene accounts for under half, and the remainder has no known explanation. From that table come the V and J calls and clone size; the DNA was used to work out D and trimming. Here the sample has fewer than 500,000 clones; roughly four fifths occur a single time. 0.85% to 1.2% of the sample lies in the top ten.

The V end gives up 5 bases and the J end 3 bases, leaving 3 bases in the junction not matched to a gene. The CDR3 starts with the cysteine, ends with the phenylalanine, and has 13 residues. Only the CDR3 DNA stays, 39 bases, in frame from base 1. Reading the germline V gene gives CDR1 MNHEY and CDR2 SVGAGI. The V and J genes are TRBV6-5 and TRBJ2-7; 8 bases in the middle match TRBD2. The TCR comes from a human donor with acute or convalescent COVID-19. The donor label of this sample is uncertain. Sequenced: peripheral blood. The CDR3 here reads CASSSGGLYEQYF. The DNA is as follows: TGTGCCAGCAGTAGCGGGGGACTCTACGAGCAGTACTTC.